The clone carrying this T cell receptor (beta chain) occurred once. The data belong to a study of T cell changes during pregnancy in multiple sclerosis. Sequencing was performed with immunoSEQ multiplex PCR; in TCRdb, only in-frame clones are kept and a portion is missing. The data contain around 92,000 clones, approximately 93% of them seen just once; the ten biggest clones take up over 0.85%. Germline lookup yields CDR1 LNHDA and CDR2 SQIVND (reference sequence). The CDR3 loop spans 14 amino acids. V lost 0 bases, J lost 3 bases, and 8 bases lay in between. This sequence was found in a female donor with multiple sclerosis, enrolled in a pregnancy study. The chain couples TRBV19 to TRBJ1-2; TRBD1 might be the D (5 bases). The starting material was peripheral blood, obtained after pregnancy. The CDR3 DNA is TGTGCCAGTAGTATAGATCTGGGGCACTATGGCTACACCTTC. This encodes CASSIDLGHYGYTF.